These T cell receptor beta chains were read from a single sample in a study of shared clonotypes between healthy human individuals. Clones were sequenced by immunoSEQ multiplex PCR, and TCRdb holds only the in-frame ones, with some missing. The table has 2 million to 3 million clones, more than 80% seen once; the top ten hold 0.11% to 0.15%. Material: naive CD4+ T cells sorted from blood. The origin of the receptors is a man aged 18 to 29 in good health. CDR3s leave out the opening cysteine and the closing phenylalanine or tryptophan. Expanded clones get a size class; other rows say once, few or many, or leave the size out.

cdr3_length,v_call,clone_size,j_call,cdr3_aa
10,TRBV5-4,NA,TRBJ2-3,ASSRGTDTQY
13,TRBV18,once,TRBJ1-2,ASSPGQGSNYGYT
13,TRBV7-9,NA,TRBJ2-2,ASSLVATNTGELF
18,TRBV5-1,NA,TRBJ2-1,ASSRTSGRIIGSSYNEQF
15,TRBV7-9,NA,TRBJ2-6,ASSLDRGGGRANVLT
11,TRBV21-1,NA,TRBJ2-7,ASSTIGSYEQY
17,TRBV6-1,NA,TRBJ1-4,ASSEPVTRGWATNEKLF
12,TRBV5-4,NA,TRBJ1-1,ASSRDNMNTEAF
15,TRBV29-1,NA,TRBJ2-1,SVLGTSGDLPYNEQF
11,TRBV5-1,NA,TRBJ1-1,ASKISPDGEAF